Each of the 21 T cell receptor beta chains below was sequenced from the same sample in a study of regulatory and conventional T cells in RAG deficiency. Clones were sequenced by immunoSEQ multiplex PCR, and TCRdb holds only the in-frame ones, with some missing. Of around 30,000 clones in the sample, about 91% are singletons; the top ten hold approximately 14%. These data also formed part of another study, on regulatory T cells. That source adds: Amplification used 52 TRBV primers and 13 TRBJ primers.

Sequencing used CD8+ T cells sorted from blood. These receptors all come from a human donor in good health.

CDR3 in amino acids: CATSSAPGVADTQYF. In DNA form, the CDR3 reads TGTGCCACCAGCAGTGCCCCTGGGGTCGCAGATACGCAGTATTTT. This sequence joins TRBV15 and TRBJ2-3, with D hard to call. The V end was cut by 3 bases, the J end by 4 bases, with 14 bases between. The CDR3 sequence is 15 residues long. Germline V gives CDR1 LNHNV, CDR2 YYDKDF (reference sequence). Using reference TRBV15 and TRBJ2-3 for the parts outside the CDR3, the full variable domain is DAMVIQNPRYQVTQFGKPVTLSCSQTLNHNVMYWYQQKSSQAPKLLFHYYDKDFNNEADTPDNFQSRRPNTSFCFLDIRSPGLGDTAMYLCATSSAPGVADTQYFGPGTRLTVL.

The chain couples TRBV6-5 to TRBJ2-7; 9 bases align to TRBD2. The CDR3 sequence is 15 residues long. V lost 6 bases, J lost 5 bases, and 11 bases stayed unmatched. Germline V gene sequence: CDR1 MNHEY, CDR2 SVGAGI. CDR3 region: CASSTRGGLLHEQYF. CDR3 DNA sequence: TGTGCCAGCAGCACGCGGGGGGGGCTACTCCACGAGCAGTACTTC.

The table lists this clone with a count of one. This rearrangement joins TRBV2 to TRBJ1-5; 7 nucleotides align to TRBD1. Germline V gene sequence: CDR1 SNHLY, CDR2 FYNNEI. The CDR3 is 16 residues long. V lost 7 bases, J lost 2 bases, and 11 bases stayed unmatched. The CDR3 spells CASTLRGPEGNQPQHF. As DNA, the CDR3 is TGTGCCAGCACCCTTAGGGGGCCGGAGGGCAATCAGCCCCAGCATTTT.

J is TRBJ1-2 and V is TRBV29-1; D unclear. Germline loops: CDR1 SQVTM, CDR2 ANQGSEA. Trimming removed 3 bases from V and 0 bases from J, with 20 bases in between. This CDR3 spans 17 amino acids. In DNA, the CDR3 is TGCAGCGTTGAGTTCGTTGGGTTACAAACCACTAACTATGGCTACACCTTC. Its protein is CSVEFVGLQTTNYGYTF. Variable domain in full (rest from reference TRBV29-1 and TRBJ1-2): SAVISQKPSRDICQRGTSLTIQCQVDSQVTMMFWYRQQPGQSLTLIATANQGSEATYESGFVIDKFPISRPNLTFSTLTVSNMSPEDSSIYLCSVEFVGLQTTNYGYTFGSGTRLTVV.

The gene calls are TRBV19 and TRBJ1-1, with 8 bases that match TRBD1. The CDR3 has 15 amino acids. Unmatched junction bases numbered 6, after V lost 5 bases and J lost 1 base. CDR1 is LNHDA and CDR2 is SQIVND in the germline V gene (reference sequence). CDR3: CASSSDRGGNTEAFF. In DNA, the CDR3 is TGTGCCAGTAGTTCTGACAGGGGTGGGAACACTGAAGCTTTCTTT.

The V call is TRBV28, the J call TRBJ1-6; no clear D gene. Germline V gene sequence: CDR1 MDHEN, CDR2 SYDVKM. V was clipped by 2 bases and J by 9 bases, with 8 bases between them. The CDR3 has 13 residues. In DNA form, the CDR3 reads TGTGCCAGCAGTTTAGGGTTTGTTTCACCCCTCCACTTT. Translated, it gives CASSLGFVSPLHF.

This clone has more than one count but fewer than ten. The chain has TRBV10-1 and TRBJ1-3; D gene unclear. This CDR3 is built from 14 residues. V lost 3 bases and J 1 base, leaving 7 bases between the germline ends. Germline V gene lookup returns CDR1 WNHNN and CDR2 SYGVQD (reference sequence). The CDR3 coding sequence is TGCGCCAGCAGTGATCCAGAATCTGGAAACACCATATATTTT. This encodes CASSDPESGNTIYF.

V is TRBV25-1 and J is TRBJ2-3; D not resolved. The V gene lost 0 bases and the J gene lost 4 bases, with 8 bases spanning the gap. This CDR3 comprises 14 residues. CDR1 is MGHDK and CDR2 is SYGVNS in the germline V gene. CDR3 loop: CASSEYGPADTQYF. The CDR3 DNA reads TGTGCCAGCAGTGAATACGGGCCCGCAGATACGCAGTATTTT.

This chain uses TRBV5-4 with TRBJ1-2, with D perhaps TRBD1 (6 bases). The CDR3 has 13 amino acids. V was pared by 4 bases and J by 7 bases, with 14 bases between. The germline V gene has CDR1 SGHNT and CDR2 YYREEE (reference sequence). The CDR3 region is CASSNNRARGYTF. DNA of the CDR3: TGTGCCAGCAGCAATAACAGGGCTCGTGGCTACACCTTC.

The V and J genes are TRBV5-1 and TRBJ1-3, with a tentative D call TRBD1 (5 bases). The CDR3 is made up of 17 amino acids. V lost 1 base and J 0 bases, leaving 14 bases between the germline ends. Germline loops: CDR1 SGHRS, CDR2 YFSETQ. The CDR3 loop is CASSLTGTANSGNTIYF. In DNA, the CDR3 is TGCGCCAGCAGCTTGACCGGGACTGCGAACTCTGGAAACACCATATATTTT.

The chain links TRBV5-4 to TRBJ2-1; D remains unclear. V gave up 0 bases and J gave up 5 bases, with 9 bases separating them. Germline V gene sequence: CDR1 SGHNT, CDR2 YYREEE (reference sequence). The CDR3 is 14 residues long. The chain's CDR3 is CASSLVDVDNEQFF. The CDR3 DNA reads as TGTGCCAGCAGCTTGGTGGACGTCGACAATGAGCAGTTCTTC.

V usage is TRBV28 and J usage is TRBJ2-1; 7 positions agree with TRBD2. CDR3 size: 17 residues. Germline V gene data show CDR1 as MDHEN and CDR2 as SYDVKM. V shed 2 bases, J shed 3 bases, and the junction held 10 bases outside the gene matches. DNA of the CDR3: TGTGCCAGCAGTTTAGAAAGCGGGAAGGTATACTACAATGAGCAGTTCTTC. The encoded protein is CASSLESGKVYYNEQFF.

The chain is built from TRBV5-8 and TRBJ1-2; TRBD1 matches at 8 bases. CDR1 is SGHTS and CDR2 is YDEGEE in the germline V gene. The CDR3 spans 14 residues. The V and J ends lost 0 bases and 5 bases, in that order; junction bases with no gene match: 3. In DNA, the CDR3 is TGTGCCAGCAGCTTGGCGTGGACAGGGTATGGCTACACCTTC. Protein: CASSLAWTGYGYTF.

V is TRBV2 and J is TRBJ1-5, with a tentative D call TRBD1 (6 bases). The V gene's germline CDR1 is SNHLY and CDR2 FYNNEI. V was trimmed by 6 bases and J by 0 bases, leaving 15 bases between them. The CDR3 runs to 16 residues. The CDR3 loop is CASREMGGYSNQPQHF. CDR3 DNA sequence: TGTGCCAGCAGGGAGATGGGGGGCTATAGCAATCAGCCCCAGCATTTT.

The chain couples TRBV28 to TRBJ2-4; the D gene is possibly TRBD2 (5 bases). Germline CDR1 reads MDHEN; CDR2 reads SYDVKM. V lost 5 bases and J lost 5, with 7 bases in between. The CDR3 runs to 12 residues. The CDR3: CASSGGENIQYF. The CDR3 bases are TGTGCCAGCAGTGGAGGCGAAAACATTCAGTACTTC.

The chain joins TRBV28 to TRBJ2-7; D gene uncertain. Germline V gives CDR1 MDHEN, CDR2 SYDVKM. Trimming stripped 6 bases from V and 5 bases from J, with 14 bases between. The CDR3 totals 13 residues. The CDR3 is CASSTLIFDEQYF. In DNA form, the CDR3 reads TGTGCCAGCAGCACCCTAATATTTGACGAGCAGTACTTC.

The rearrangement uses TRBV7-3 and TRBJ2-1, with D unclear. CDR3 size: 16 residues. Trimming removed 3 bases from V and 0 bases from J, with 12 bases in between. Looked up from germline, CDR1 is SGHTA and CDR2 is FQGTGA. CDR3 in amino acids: CASSLLGGSSYNEQFF. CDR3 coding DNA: TGTGCCAGCAGCTTGCTGGGCGGTAGCTCCTACAATGAGCAGTTCTTC.

CDR3 nucleotides: TGTGCCAGCAGCTTCACCGGGACAGGAAGCTCCTACGAGCAGTACTTC. Amino acid sequence: CASSFTGTGSSYEQYF. The chain employs TRBV7-6 and TRBJ2-7; 8 nucleotides align to TRBD1. The germline CDR1 and CDR2 sequences are SGHVS and FNYEAQ. The V and J ends lost 3 bases and 0 bases, in that order; junction bases with no gene match: 7. The length of the CDR3 is 16 residues.

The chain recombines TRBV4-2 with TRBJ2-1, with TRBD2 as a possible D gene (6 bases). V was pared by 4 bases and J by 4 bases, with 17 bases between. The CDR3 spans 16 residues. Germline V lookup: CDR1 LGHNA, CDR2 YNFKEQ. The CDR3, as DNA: TGTGCCAGCAGCCTAAGCAGCCTAGCGTCTTACAATGAGCAGTTCTTC. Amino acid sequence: CASSLSSLASYNEQFF.

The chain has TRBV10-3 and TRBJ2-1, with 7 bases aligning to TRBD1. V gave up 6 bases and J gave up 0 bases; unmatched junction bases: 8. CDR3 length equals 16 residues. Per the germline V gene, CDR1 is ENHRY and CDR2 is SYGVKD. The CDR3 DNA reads TGTGCCATCAGAAGATCAGGGGACAGCTCCTACAATGAGCAGTTCTTC. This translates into CAIRRSGDSSYNEQFF.

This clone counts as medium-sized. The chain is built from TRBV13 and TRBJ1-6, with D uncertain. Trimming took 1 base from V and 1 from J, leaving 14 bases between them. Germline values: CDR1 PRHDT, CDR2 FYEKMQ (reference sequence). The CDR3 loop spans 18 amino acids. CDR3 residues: CASSLESTVGSYNSPLHF. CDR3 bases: TGTGCCAGCAGCTTAGAGAGTACGGTCGGGTCCTATAATTCACCCCTCCACTTT.